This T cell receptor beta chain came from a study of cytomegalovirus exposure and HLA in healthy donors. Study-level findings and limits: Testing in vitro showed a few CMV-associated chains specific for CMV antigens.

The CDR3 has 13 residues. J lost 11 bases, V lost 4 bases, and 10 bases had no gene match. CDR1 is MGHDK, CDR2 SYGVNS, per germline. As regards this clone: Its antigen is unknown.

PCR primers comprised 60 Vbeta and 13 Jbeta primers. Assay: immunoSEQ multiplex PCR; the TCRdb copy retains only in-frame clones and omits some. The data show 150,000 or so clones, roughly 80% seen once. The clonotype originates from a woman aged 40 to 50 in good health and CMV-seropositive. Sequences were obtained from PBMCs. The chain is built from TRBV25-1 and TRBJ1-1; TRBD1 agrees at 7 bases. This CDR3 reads CASSGLRGSVAFF. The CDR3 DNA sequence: TGTGCCAGCAGTGGACTCAGGGGGTCTGTGGCTTTCTTT.